These 27 T cell receptor beta chains share one sample of origin, sequenced in a study of CD8 T cells in Susac syndrome. A quantity of roughly 0.5 to 1 ug RNA underwent reverse transcription using random hexamers. Using its own MiXCR run on the immunoSEQ multiplex PCR reads, TCRdb lists one record per CDR3 protein. Of 25,000 to 30,000 distinct CDR3 sequences detected, roughly 94% appear once; the ten largest clones hold 0.25% to 0.3%. Sequencing was done on a sample of CD8+ T cells from PBMCs. The receptor set was obtained from a human donor in good health.

The chain employs TRBV5-1 and TRBJ1-1; 10 bases agree with TRBD1. After removal of 2 bases from V and 5 bases from J, the junction contained 6 bases not matched to a gene. The germline CDR1 and CDR2 sequences are SGHRS and YFSETQ. The CDR3 has 15 amino acids. The CDR3 DNA reads TGCGCCAGCAGCTTCGGTGACAGGGGGCAGACTGAAGCTTTCTTT. Protein product: CASSFGDRGQTEAFF.

This clonotype was observed a handful of times. The V call is TRBV5-6, the J call TRBJ2-5; D remains unclear. The V end was cut by 4 bases, the J end by 4 bases, with 14 bases between. Germline lookup yields CDR1 SGHDT and CDR2 YYEEEE. The CDR3 contains 14 residues. CDR3 protein: CASSPDRMGETQYF. Here the CDR3 DNA reads TGTGCCAGCAGCCCGGACCGTATGGGAGAGACCCAGTACTTC.

This sequence joins TRBV7-9 and TRBJ2-1; D uncertain. Trimming left V 7 bases short and J 0 bases short, with 13 bases between. CDR1 is SEHNR, CDR2 FQNEAQ, per germline (reference sequence). The CDR3 length is 15 residues. DNA for the CDR3: TGTGCCAGCACCTTCGCGGCTGGCTCCTACAATGAGCAGTTCTTC. Its protein is CASTFAAGSYNEQFF. The complete variable domain, with remaining parts taken from reference TRBV7-9 and TRBJ2-1, reads DTGVSQNPRHKITKRGQNVTFRCDPISEHNRLYWYRQTLGQGPEFLTYFQNEAQLEKSRLLSDRFSAERPKGSFSTLEIQRTEQGDSAMYLCASTFAAGSYNEQFFGPGTRLTVL.

For this clonotype: At one end the junction does not follow the germline gene, possibly because of a read error. The V call is TRBV6-2 or TRBV6-3, the J call TRBJ1-1, with TRBD1 as a possible D gene (5 bases). Germline CDR1 and CDR2: MNHEY and SVGEGT. The CDR3 has 14 residues. For the CDR3, the DNA is TGTGCCAGCAGTTACCTGACAGTGAACACTGAAGCTTCCTTT. It is translated as CASSYLTVNTEASF.

This clonotype was seen only a few times. One end of the junction does not line up with germline, which may come from a read error. The chain joins TRBV20-1 to TRBJ2-7, with D possibly being TRBD2 (6 bases). From germline, CDR1 is DFQATT and CDR2 SNEGSKA (reference sequence). The CDR3 is made up of 13 amino acids. The CDR3 reads CSARGRGGVEQYF. The CDR3 region has the DNA TGCAGTGCCAGAGGGAGAGGCGGGGTCGAGCAGTACTTC.

The chain uses TRBV14 and TRBJ2-5; no clear D. The V gene lost 3 bases and the J gene lost 5 bases, with 16 bases spanning the gap. CDR1 is SGHDN, CDR2 FVKESK, per germline. The CDR3 has 15 amino acids. This CDR3 is CASSHPASGVETQYF. The CDR3 DNA is TGTGCCAGCAGCCATCCAGCGTCCGGAGTGGAGACCCAGTACTTC.

The V and J genes are TRBV7-2 and TRBJ2-2; no clear D gene. This CDR3 spans 12 amino acids. The germline CDR1 and CDR2 sequences are SGHTA and FQGNSA. Trimming stripped 3 bases from V and 4 bases from J, with 3 bases between. The CDR3 region has the DNA TGTGCCAGCAGCTTGGGCACCGGGGAGCTGTTTTTT. This gives the protein CASSLGTGELFF.

This clonotype was recorded only once. The J gene is TRBJ1-2, the V gene TRBV7-9; the match to TRBD1 covers 7 bases. Germline-derived CDR1 and CDR2 are SEHNR and FQNEAQ (reference sequence). The CDR3 is 14 amino acids. With 1 base clipped from V and 2 bases from J, the junction kept 1 base outside the gene matches. The CDR3 bases are TGTGCCAGCAGCTTAGTGGGACAGAACTATGGCTACACCTTC. Its protein product is CASSLVGQNYGYTF.

The rearrangement links TRBV20-1 to TRBJ2-7; D is unresolved. The ends were cut back, 0 bases at V and 4 bases at J, with 16 bases in the middle. The CDR3 is 15 residues long. CDR1 is DFQATT and CDR2 is SNEGSKA in the germline V gene (reference sequence). The CDR3 here is CSARDLETVKYEQYF. CDR3 in DNA: TGCAGTGCTAGAGATCTTGAAACAGTGAAATACGAGCAGTACTTC.

The V gene is TRBV14, the J gene TRBJ2-7, with a weak D call TRBD1 (5 bases). Deletions cut 6 bases from V and 2 bases from J, with 11 bases between. The CDR3 runs to 13 residues. Germline V gives CDR1 SGHDN, CDR2 FVKESK. In nucleotides, the CDR3 is TGTGCCAGCAGGCCAGGGAATGCCTACGAGCAGTACTTC. Translated: CASRPGNAYEQYF.

This clonotype was counted once. The chain uses TRBV9 and TRBJ1-3, with 7 positions matching TRBD1. Germline assignment: CDR1 SGDLS and CDR2 YYNGEE. V trimming: 4 bases; J trimming: 2 bases; junction bases outside the gene matches: 3. There are 14 residues in the CDR3. The CDR3 region has the DNA TGTGCCAGCAGCCTCCAGGGGGCTGGAAACACCATATATTTT. The encoded protein is CASSLQGAGNTIYF. Variable domain in full (rest from reference TRBV9 and TRBJ1-3): DSGVTQTPKHLITATGQRVTLRCSPRSGDLSVYWYQQSLDQGLQFLIQYYNGEERAKGNILERFSAQQFPDLHSELNLSSLELGDSALYFCASSLQGAGNTIYFGEGSWLTVV.

This chain connects TRBV27 to TRBJ1-6; D unclear. The V gene lost 3 bases and the J gene lost 6 bases, with 3 bases spanning the gap. This CDR3 is built from 12 residues. Looked up from germline, CDR1 is MNHEY and CDR2 is SMNVEV (reference sequence). Here the CDR3 reads CASSLFNSPLHF. DNA of the CDR3: TGTGCCAGCAGTTTGTTTAATTCACCCCTCCACTTT.

The rearrangement uses TRBV5-4 and TRBJ2-3; 10 nucleotides align to TRBD2. J was trimmed by 2 bases and V by 3 bases; bases with no gene match: 6. The germline gives CDR1 SGHNT, CDR2 YYREEE (reference sequence). This CDR3 has 16 amino acids. The CDR3: CASSYALAGVTDTQYF. The CDR3 DNA follows: TGTGCCAGCAGCTACGCCCTAGCGGGGGTCACAGATACGCAGTATTTT.

This clonotype occurred once. V and J are TRBV27 and TRBJ2-3, with D perhaps matching TRBD1 (6 bases). V shed 5 bases and J shed 6 bases, with 12 bases lying between them. Germline V gene lookup returns CDR1 MNHEY and CDR2 SMNVEV (reference sequence). The CDR3 is 13 residues long. The CDR3 nucleotides read TGTGCCAGCAGTATAGCAGGGGAGGATACGCAGTATTTT. It translates to CASSIAGEDTQYF.

The V call is TRBV12-3 or TRBV12-4, the J call TRBJ2-1, with 13 nucleotides matching TRBD2. The CDR3 covers 15 residues. V was clipped by 5 bases and J by 12 bases; unmatched bases: 10. The CDR3 loop is CASSPLAGGGLGQFF. Here the CDR3 DNA reads TGTGCCAGCAGTCCACTAGCGGGGGGGGGATTGGGGCAGTTCTTC.

The gene calls are TRBV3-1 and TRBJ1-4; D gene ambiguous. This CDR3 is 14 amino acids long. V was clipped by 1 base and J by 8 bases, with 11 bases between them. From germline, CDR1 is LGHDT and CDR2 YNNKEL (reference sequence). In DNA, the CDR3 is TGTGCCAGCAGCCAAGCATCGGGATCCGAAAAACTGTTTTTT. It specifies CASSQASGSEKLFF.

The chain couples TRBV6-2 or TRBV6-3 to TRBJ1-1, with unresolved D. Looked up from germline, CDR1 is MNHEY and CDR2 is SVGEGT. Trimming stripped 4 bases from V and 2 bases from J, with 8 bases between. This CDR3 spans 13 amino acids. The CDR3 reads CASSFGKNTEAFF. DNA of the CDR3: TGTGCCAGCAGTTTTGGGAAAAACACTGAAGCTTTCTTT.

The chain joins TRBV28 to TRBJ2-2; D is unclear. Trimming pared 3 bases from V and 4 bases from J, leaving 6 bases between. The germline V gene has CDR1 MDHEN and CDR2 SYDVKM. The CDR3 is 13 amino acids. The CDR3, as DNA: TGTGCCAGCAGTTTCTCGGCCACCGGGGAGCTGTTTTTT. Encoded protein: CASSFSATGELFF.

The CDR3 nucleotides are TGTGCCAGCGAACGAGCGGCCGGGGAGCTGTTTTTT. This codes for CASERAAGELFF. The J gene is TRBJ2-2, the V gene TRBV9; possible D gene TRBD2, 5 bases. Germline loops: CDR1 SGDLS, CDR2 YYNGEE. This CDR3 is 12 amino acids long. Trimming left V 7 bases short and J 6 bases short, with 10 bases between.

This sequence joins TRBV6-2 or TRBV6-3 and TRBJ2-7, with D possibly TRBD1 on 6 matching bases. The V end lost 1 base, the J end lost 3 bases, and 13 bases lay between the germline ends. Germline V gene lookup returns CDR1 MNHEY and CDR2 SVGEGT. The CDR3 loop spans 15 amino acids. The CDR3 DNA sequence: TGTGCCAGCAGTTACTGGCAGGGGACGGTCTACGAGCAGTACTTC. Translated, it gives CASSYWQGTVYEQYF.

This chain uses TRBV3-1 with TRBJ1-1; possibly TRBD1 for D (6 bases). There are 15 residues in the CDR3. Trimming shortened V by 5 bases and J by 5 bases, and 18 bases separated the two germline ends. CDR1 LGHDT and CDR2 YNNKEL come from the germline V gene (reference sequence). In DNA, the CDR3 is TGTGCCAGCAGCTTTTTGACAGGTATGGGTACTGAAGCTTTCTTT. It translates to CASSFLTGMGTEAFF. The whole variable domain, remainder taken from reference TRBV3-1 and TRBJ1-1, is DTAVSQTPKYLVTQMGNDKSIKCEQNLGHDTMYWYKQDSKKFLKIMFSYNNKELIINETVPNRFSPKSPDKAHLNLHINSLELGDSAVYFCASSFLTGMGTEAFFGQGTRLTVV.

In DNA, the CDR3 is TGTGCCAGCAGTCTGGGGGGATACCAGAATCAGCCCCAGCATTTT. Its translation is CASSLGGYQNQPQHF. This chain uses TRBV7-2 with TRBJ1-5, with a possible D match to TRBD1 (5 bases). CDR3 length: 15 amino acids. The germline CDR1 and CDR2 sequences are SGHTA and FQGNSA. V was pared by 6 bases and J by 4 bases, with 16 bases between.

The V and J genes are TRBV18 and TRBJ2-5, with D possibly being TRBD1 or TRBD2 (5 bases each). This CDR3 region has 15 residues. The germline CDR1 and CDR2 sequences are KGHSH and LQKENI. The V end was cut by 4 bases, the J end by 1 base, with 13 bases between. The CDR3 loop is CASSRGDGAQETQYF. CDR3 sequence (DNA): TGTGCCAGCTCACGAGGGGACGGAGCCCAAGAGACCCAGTACTTC.

V usage is TRBV5-1 and J usage is TRBJ1-1; 7 bases line up with TRBD1. With V trimmed by 0 bases and J by 5 bases, 7 bases remained unmatched. The CDR3 loop spans 15 amino acids. Germline-derived CDR1 and CDR2 are SGHRS and YFSETQ. CDR3 amino acids: CASSLDRGGGTEAFF. The DNA of the CDR3 is TGCGCCAGCAGCTTGGACAGGGGCGGCGGGACTGAAGCTTTCTTT. The full variable domain, with the rest looked up from reference TRBV5-1 and TRBJ1-1, is KAGVTQTPRYLIKTRGQQVTLSCSPISGHRSVSWYQQTPGQGLQFLFEYFSETQRNKGNFPGRFSGRQFSNSRSEMNVSTLELGDSALYLCASSLDRGGGTEAFFGQGTRLTVV.

The rearrangement uses TRBV9 and TRBJ2-3; D gene unclear. From germline, CDR1 is SGDLS and CDR2 YYNGEE. V shed 0 bases and J shed 4 bases, with 6 bases lying between them. The CDR3 covers 13 residues. The CDR3 protein is CASSVGRSDTQYF. The CDR3 DNA is TGTGCCAGCAGCGTAGGAAGATCAGATACGCAGTATTTT. The full variable domain, in which reference TRBV9 and TRBJ2-3 provide the parts outside the CDR3, is DSGVTQTPKHLITATGQRVTLRCSPRSGDLSVYWYQQSLDQGLQFLIQYYNGEERAKGNILERFSAQQFPDLHSELNLSSLELGDSALYFCASSVGRSDTQYFGPGTRLTVL.

This clonotype appeared a single time. V and J are TRBV6-2 or TRBV6-3 and TRBJ2-7, with TRBD1 matching 9 bases. The CDR3 consists of 15 residues. V dropped 2 bases and J dropped 5; count of bases not matched to a gene: 7. Looked up from germline, CDR1 is MNHEY and CDR2 is SVGEGT. The CDR3 nucleotides are TGTGCCAGCAGTTACGACAGGGGGAGTGCGAACGAGCAGTACTTC. This sequence encodes CASSYDRGSANEQYF.

This clonotype was seen more than once but under ten times. The rearrangement uses TRBV7-9 and TRBJ1-6; TRBD1 matches at 10 bases. Looked up from germline, CDR1 is SEHNR and CDR2 is FQNEAQ (reference sequence). Trimming at V came to 5 bases and at J to 8 bases, leaving 3 bases not matched to a gene. The CDR3 runs 14 residues. The CDR3 spells CASSLGQGDSPLHF. In DNA form, the CDR3 reads TGTGCCAGCAGCCTCGGACAGGGGGATTCACCCCTCCACTTT. Together with reference TRBV7-9 and TRBJ1-6, the CDR3 gives the full variable domain: DTGVSQNPRHKITKRGQNVTFRCDPISEHNRLYWYRQTLGQGPEFLTYFQNEAQLEKSRLLSDRFSAERPKGSFSTLEIQRTEQGDSAMYLCASSLGQGDSPLHFGNGTRLTVT.